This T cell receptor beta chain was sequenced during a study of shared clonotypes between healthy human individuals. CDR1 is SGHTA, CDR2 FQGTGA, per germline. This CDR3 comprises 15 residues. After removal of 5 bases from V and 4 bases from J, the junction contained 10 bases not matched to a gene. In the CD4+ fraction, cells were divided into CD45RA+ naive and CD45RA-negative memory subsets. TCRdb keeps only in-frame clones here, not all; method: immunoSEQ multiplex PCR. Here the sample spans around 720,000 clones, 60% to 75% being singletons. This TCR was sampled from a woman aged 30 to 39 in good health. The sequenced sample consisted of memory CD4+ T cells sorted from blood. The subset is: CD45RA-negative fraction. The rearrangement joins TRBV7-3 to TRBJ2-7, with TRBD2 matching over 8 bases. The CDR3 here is CASSIPRGRTYEQYF. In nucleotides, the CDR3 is TGTGCCAGCAGCATCCCGCGCGGGAGGACGTACGAGCAGTACTTC.